This paragraph reports one T cell receptor (beta chain). What it recognizes is unknown. Trimming shortened V by 6 bases and J by 3 bases, and 5 bases separated the two germline ends. Germline CDR1 and CDR2: SEHNR and FQNEAQ (reference sequence). The CDR3 totals 11 residues. PCR primers comprised 60 Vbeta and 13 Jbeta primers. Method: immunoSEQ multiplex PCR; TCRdb's copy keeps in-frame clones and lacks some. The sample has 150,000 or so clones; around 84% are singletons. This entry comes from a study of cytomegalovirus exposure and HLA in healthy donors. Study-level points and caveats: The study listed roughly 160 cytomegalovirus-associated TCR beta chains.

The receptor was derived from a man in his forties or fifties in good health and CMV-seronegative. Material: PBMCs. This chain joins TRBV7-9 and TRBJ1-2; D is ambiguous. The CDR3 coding sequence is TGTGCCAGCAGGGCTGACTATGGCTACACCTTC. This gives the protein CASRADYGYTF.